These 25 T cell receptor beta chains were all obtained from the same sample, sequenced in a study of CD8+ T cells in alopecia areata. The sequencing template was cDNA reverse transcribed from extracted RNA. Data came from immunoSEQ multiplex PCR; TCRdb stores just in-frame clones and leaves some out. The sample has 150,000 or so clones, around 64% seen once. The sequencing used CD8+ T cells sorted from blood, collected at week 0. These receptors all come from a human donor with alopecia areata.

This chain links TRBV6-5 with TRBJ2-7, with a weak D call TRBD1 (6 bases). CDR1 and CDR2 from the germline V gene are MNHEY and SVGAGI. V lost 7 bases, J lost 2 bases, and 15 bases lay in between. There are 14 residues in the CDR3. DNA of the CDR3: TGTGCCAGCATTTCACCGACAGGAACCTACGAGCAGTACTTC. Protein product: CASISPTGTYEQYF.

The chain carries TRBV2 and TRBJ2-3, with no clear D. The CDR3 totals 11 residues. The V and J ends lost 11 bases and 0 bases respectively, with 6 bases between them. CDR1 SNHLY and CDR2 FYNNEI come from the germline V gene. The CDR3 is CAGLSTDTQYF. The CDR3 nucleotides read TGTGCCGGTCTAAGCACAGATACGCAGTATTTT.

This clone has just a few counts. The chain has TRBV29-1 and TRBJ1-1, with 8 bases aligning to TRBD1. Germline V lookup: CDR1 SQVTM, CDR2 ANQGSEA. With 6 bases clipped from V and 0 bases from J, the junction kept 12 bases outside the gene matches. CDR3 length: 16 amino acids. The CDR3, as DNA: TGCAGCGTGGAACCTGACAGGGGCGCTATGAACACTGAAGCTTTCTTT. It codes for CSVEPDRGAMNTEAFF.

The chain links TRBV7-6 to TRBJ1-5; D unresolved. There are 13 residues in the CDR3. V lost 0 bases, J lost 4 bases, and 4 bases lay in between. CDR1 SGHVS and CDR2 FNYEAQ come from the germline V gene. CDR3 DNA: TGTGCCAGCAGCTTAGCAGTGAATCAGCCCCAGCATTTT. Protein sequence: CASSLAVNQPQHF.

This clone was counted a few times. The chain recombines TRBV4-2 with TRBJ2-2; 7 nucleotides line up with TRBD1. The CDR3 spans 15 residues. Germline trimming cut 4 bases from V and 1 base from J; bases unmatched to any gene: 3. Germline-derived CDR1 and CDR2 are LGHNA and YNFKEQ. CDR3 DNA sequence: TGTGCCAGCAGCCCTAGGACAGGGAACACCGGGGAGCTGTTTTTT. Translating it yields CASSPRTGNTGELFF.

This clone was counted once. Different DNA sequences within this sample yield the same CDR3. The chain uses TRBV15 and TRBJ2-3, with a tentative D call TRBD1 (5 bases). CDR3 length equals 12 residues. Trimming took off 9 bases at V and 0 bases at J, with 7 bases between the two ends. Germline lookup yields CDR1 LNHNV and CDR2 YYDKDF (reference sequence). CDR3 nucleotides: TGTGCCACTAGGGGCAGCACAGATACGCAGTATTTT. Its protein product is CATRGSTDTQYF. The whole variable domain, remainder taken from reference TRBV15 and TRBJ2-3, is DAMVIQNPRYQVTQFGKPVTLSCSQTLNHNVMYWYQQKSSQAPKLLFHYYDKDFNNEADTPDNFQSRRPNTSFCFLDIRSPGLGDTAMYLCATRGSTDTQYFGPGTRLTVL.

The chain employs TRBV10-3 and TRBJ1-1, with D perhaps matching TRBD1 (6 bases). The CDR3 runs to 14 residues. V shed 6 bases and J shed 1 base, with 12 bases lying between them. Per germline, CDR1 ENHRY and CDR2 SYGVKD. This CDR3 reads CAIRPPGQNTEAFF. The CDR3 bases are TGTGCCATCAGACCCCCGGGACAGAACACTGAAGCTTTCTTT.

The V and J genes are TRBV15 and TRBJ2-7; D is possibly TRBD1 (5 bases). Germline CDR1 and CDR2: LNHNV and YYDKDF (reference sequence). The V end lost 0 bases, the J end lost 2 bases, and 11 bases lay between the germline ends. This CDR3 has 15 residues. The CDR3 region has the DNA TGTGCCACCAGCAGAGATCACGCAGGGCCCTACGAGCAGTACTTC. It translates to CATSRDHAGPYEQYF. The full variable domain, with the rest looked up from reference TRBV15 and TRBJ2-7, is DAMVIQNPRYQVTQFGKPVTLSCSQTLNHNVMYWYQQKSSQAPKLLFHYYDKDFNNEADTPDNFQSRRPNTSFCFLDIRSPGLGDTAMYLCATSRDHAGPYEQYFGPGTRLTVT.

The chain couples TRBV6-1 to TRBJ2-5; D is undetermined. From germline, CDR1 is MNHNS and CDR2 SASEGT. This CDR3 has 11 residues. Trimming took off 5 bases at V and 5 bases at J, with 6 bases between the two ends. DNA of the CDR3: TGTGCCAGCAGTCAGGCGGAGACCCAGTACTTC. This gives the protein CASSQAETQYF.

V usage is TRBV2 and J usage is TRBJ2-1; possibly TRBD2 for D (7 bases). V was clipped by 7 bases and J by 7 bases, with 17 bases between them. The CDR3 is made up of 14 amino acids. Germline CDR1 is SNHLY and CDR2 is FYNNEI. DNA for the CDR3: TGTGCCAGCACTGGCGGGGGCTTTGGGAATGAGCAGTTCTTC. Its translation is CASTGGGFGNEQFF.

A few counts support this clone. The CDR3 DNA reads TGCAGCGTTGTGACACGGGGACAGGGGGCTAGTAGCTATGGCTACACCTTC. It encodes CSVVTRGQGASSYGYTF. The V call is TRBV29-1, the J call TRBJ1-2; 12 nucleotides line up with TRBD1. The V gene end was trimmed by 4 bases and the J gene end by 4 bases; junction bases not matched to a gene: 13. This CDR3 has 17 amino acids. Germline CDR1 reads SQVTM; CDR2 reads ANQGSEA.

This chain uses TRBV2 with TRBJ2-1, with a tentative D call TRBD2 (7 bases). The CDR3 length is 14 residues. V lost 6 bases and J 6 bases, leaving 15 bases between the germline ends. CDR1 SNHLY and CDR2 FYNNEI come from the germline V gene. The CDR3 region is CASRPGLGGNEQFF. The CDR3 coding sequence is TGTGCCAGCAGACCCGGACTAGGGGGCAATGAGCAGTTCTTC.

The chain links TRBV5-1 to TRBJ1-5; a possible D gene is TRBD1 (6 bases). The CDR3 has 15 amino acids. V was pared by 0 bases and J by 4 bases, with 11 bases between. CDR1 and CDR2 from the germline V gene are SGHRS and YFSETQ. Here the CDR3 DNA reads TGCGCCAGCAGCTTGGTAGGGGGACGGAATCAGCCCCAGCATTTT. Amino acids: CASSLVGGRNQPQHF.

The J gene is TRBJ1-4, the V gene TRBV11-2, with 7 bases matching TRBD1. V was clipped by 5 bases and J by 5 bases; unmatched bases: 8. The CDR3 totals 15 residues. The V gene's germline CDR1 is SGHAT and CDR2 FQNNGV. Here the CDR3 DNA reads TGTGCCAGCAGCCCGAACAGGGGAAGGAATGAAAAACTGTTTTTT. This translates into CASSPNRGRNEKLFF.

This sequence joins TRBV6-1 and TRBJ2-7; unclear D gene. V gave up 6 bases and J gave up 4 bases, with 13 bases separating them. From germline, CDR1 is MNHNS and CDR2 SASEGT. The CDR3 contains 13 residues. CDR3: CASSAGLSYEQYF. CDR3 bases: TGTGCCAGCAGCGCTGGTCTCTCTTACGAGCAGTACTTC.

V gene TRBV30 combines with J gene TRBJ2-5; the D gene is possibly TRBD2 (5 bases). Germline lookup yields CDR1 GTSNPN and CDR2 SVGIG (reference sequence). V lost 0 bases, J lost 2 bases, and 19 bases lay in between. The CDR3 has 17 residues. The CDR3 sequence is CAWSVYLSGRGQETQYF. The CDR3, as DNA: TGTGCCTGGAGTGTATATCTTTCGGGGAGAGGGCAAGAGACCCAGTACTTC.

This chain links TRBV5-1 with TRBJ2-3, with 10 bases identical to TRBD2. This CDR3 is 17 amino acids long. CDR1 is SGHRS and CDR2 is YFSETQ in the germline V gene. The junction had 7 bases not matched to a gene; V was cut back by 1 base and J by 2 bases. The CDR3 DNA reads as TGCGCCAGCAGCTTGTCGCCCCTAGCGGGGGCCACAGATACGCAGTATTTT. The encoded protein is CASSLSPLAGATDTQYF.

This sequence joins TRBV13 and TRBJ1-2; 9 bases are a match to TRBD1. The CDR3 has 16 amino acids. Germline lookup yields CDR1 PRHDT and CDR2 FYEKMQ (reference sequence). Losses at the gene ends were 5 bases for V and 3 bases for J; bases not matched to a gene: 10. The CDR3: CASSRLGQGRDYGYTF. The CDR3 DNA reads TGTGCCAGCAGCCGACTCGGACAGGGGCGGGACTATGGCTACACCTTC.

The CDR3 bases are TGTGCCACCAGAGCGGGGGGGCCCTACAATGAGCAGTTCTTC. It encodes CATRAGGPYNEQFF. The chain links TRBV6-5 to TRBJ2-1, with 10 bases that match TRBD2. The CDR3 has 14 amino acids. The V gene end was trimmed by 10 bases and the J gene end by 2 bases; junction bases not matched to a gene: 5. Germline assignment: CDR1 MNHEY and CDR2 SVGAGI.

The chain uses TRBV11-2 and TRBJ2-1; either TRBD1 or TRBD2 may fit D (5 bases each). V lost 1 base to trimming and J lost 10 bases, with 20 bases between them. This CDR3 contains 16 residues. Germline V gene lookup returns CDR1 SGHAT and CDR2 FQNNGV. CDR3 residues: CASSLGGGALGPEQFF. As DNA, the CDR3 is TGTGCCAGCAGCTTAGGAGGTGGGGCACTAGGCCCGGAGCAGTTCTTC. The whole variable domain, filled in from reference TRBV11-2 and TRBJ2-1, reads EAGVAQSPRYKIIEKRQSVAFWCNPISGHATLYWYQQILGQGPKLLIQFQNNGVVDDSQLPKDRFSAERLKGVDSTLKIQPAKLEDSAVYLCASSLGGGALGPEQFFGPGTRLTVL.

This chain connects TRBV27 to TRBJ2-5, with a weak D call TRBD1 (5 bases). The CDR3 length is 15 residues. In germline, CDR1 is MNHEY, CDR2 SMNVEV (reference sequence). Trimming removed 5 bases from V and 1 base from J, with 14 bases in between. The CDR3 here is CASSPKTDSQETQYF. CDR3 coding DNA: TGTGCCAGCAGTCCAAAAACAGACAGCCAAGAGACCCAGTACTTC.

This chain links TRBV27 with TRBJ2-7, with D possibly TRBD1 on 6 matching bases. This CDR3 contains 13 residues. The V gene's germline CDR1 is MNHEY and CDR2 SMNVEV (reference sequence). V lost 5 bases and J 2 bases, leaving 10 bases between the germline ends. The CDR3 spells CASSATGTYEQYF. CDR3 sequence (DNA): TGTGCCAGCAGTGCTACAGGGACCTACGAGCAGTACTTC.

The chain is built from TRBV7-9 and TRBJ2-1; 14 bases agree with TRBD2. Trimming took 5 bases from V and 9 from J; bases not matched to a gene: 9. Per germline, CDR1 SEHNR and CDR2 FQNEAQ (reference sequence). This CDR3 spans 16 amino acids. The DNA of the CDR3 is TGTGCCAGCAGCCCTCCGACTAGCGGGGGGGCCGGTGAGCAGTTCTTC. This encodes CASSPPTSGGAGEQFF.

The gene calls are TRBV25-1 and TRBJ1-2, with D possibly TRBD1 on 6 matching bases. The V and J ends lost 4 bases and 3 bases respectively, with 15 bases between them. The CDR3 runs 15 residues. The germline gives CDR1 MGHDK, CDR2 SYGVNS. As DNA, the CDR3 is TGTGCCAGCAGTGGGGCGACAGGTGGATACTATGGCTACACCTTC. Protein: CASSGATGGYYGYTF.

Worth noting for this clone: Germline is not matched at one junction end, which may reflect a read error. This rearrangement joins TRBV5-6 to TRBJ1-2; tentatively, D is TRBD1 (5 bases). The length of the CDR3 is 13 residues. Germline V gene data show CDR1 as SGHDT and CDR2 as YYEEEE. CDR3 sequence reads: CASSSGSQGAPDF. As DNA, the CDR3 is TGTGCCAGCAGCAGCGGGTCGCAGGGAGCCCCCGACTTC.